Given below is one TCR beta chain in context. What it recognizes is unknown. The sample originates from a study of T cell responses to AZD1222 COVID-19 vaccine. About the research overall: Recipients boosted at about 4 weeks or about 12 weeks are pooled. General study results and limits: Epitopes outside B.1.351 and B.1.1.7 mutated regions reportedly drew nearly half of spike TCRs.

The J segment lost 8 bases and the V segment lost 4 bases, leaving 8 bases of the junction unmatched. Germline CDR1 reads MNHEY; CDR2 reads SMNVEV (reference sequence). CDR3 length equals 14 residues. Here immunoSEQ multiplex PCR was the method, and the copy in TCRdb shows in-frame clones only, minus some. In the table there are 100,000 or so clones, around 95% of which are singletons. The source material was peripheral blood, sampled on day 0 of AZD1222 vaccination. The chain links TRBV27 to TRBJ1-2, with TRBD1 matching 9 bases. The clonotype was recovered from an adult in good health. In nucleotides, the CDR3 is TGTGCCAGCAGTTCTACAGGGGGCGCGGGAGGCTACACCTTC. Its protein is CASSSTGGAGGYTF.